This TCR beta chain comes out of a study of identical twins. The length of the CDR3 is 15 residues. Germline-derived CDR1 and CDR2 are PRHDT and FYEKMQ (reference sequence). J gave up 4 bases and V 6 bases, and 10 bases lay outside the gene matches. This clonotype was seen many times. In TCRdb, the 5' RACE reads were re-called with MiXCR into one record per CDR3 protein. The table lists under 350,000 distinct CDR3 sequences, less than 9.5% of them singletons. The same data also contributed to another study, on yellow fever vaccine responses in identical twins.

Material: CD8+ T cells sorted from blood. V and J are TRBV13 and TRBJ2-7; TRBD1 matches at 9 bases. This TCR came from a woman aged 18-29 years in good health. CDR3 loop: CASRLQGAFGYEQYF. The CDR3 DNA is TGTGCCAGCAGACTACAGGGGGCCTTCGGTTACGAGCAGTACTTC.